The source of this TCR beta chain is a study of blood T cell repertoires in COVID-19. Germline lookup yields CDR1 SGDLS and CDR2 YYNGEE. The CDR3 has 15 amino acids. Between the trimmed V and J ends, which lost 2 bases and 2 bases, there was a span of 10 bases. Generated by immunoSEQ multiplex PCR, the TCRdb table keeps only in-frame clones and is missing some. The profile covers around 230,000 clones, with approximately 84% appearing a single time and over 12% taken by the ten largest. The rearrangement uses TRBV9 and TRBJ2-2, with unresolved D. This clonotype was sampled from a man aged 40-50 years who had recovered from COVID-19. Sequenced input: PBMCs or T cells enriched from blood (not recorded which). CDR3 loop: CASSVSALNTGELFF. CDR3 nucleotide sequence: TGTGCCAGCAGCGTCTCAGCGTTAAACACCGGGGAGCTGTTTTTT.